The next 25 T cell receptor beta chains were all read from a single sample in a study of blood T cells in healthy people across ages. A second 7 to 11 cycle PCR used barcoded and J-beta primers. TCRdb recomputed calls from the 5' RACE reads with MiXCR, one row per CDR3 protein. The sample contains approximately 360,000 distinct CDR3 sequences, about 52% of which appear only once. The sample taken for sequencing was blood. These receptors were taken from a man in his sixties in good health.

J is TRBJ2-3 and V is TRBV3-1, with unresolved D. V dropped 2 bases and J dropped 9 bases, with 9 bases sitting between them. In germline, CDR1 is LGHDT, CDR2 YNNKEL (reference sequence). The CDR3 totals 12 residues. CDR3 coding DNA: TGTGCCAGCAGCCAATTAGTAGGCACGCAGTATTTT. Translating it yields CASSQLVGTQYF.

The rearrangement links TRBV12-3 or TRBV12-4 to TRBJ2-3; 13 bases match TRBD2. V trimming: 6 bases; J trimming: 13 bases; junction bases outside the gene matches: 16. There are 16 residues in the CDR3. In nucleotides, the CDR3 is TGTGCCAGCAGGACTAGCGGGGGGACGAGAGCAGATGCGGAGTATTTT. The encoded protein is CASRTSGGTRADAEYF.

This chain joins TRBV7-2 and TRBJ2-7; 8 positions match TRBD1. The CDR3 has 16 amino acids. The germline V gene encodes CDR1 SGHTA and CDR2 FQGNSA. V lost 5 bases to trimming and J lost 0 bases; unmatched junction nucleotides: 9. The CDR3 region is CASSVSGGLSSYEQYF. The CDR3 region has the DNA TGTGCCAGCAGCGTCTCAGGGGGCCTAAGCTCCTACGAGCAGTACTTC. Drawing the rest from reference TRBV7-2 and TRBJ2-7, the complete variable domain is GAGVSQSPSNKVTEKGKDVELRCDPISGHTALYWYRQSLGQGLEFLIYFQGNSAPDKSGLPSDRFSAERTGGSVSTLTIQRTQQEDSAVYLCASSVSGGLSSYEQYFGPGTRLTVT.

CDR3 residues: CASSSLKKGTDTQYF. The CDR3 nucleotides are TGTGCCAGCAGCTCCCTAAAAAAGGGAACAGATACGCAGTATTTT. The rearrangement uses TRBV6-2 or TRBV6-3 and TRBJ2-3; D is ambiguous. Germline V gene data show CDR1 as MNHEY and CDR2 as SVGEGT. Deletions cut 6 bases from V and 3 bases from J, with 16 bases between. This CDR3 contains 15 residues.

Note on this clonotype: A much larger clone differs from this one at a single base, so this may be a read error. V and J are TRBV11-2 and TRBJ2-1, with D perhaps TRBD2 (6 bases). V lost 6 bases and J 0 bases, leaving 9 bases between the germline ends. CDR1 and CDR2 (germline): SGHAT, FQNNGV. This CDR3 spans 14 amino acids. CDR3 DNA sequence: TGTGCCAGCAGTGCACTAGCCTCCTACAATGAGCAGTTCTTC. Translated: CASSALASYNEQFF.

This clonotype was detected ten times or more. The chain recombines TRBV5-1 with TRBJ2-1; possibly TRBD1 or TRBD2 for D (5 bases each). V lost 1 base to trimming and J lost 8 bases, with 10 bases between them. The CDR3 loop spans 13 amino acids. Looked up from germline, CDR1 is SGHRS and CDR2 is YFSETQ. The CDR3 spells CASSLPGADEQFF. The CDR3 DNA reads TGCGCCAGCAGCTTGCCCGGGGCCGATGAGCAGTTCTTC. Supplemented by reference TRBV5-1 and TRBJ2-1, the full variable domain reads KAGVTQTPRYLIKTRGQQVTLSCSPISGHRSVSWYQQTPGQGLQFLFEYFSETQRNKGNFPGRFSGRQFSNSRSEMNVSTLELGDSALYLCASSLPGADEQFFGPGTRLTVL.

V is TRBV6-1 and J is TRBJ2-1; 9 bases are a match to TRBD1. The CDR3 spans 15 residues. Unmatched junction bases numbered 11, after V lost 4 bases and J lost 10 bases. Germline CDR1 and CDR2: MNHNS and SASEGT. The DNA for the CDR3 is TGTGCCAGCAGTGGCACCGGGACAGGGTCCTACGAGCAGTTCTTC. It encodes CASSGTGTGSYEQFF.

The DNA of the CDR3 is TGTGCCAGCCGGGACAGGGGAGGCAATGAGCAGTTCTTC. It translates to CASRDRGGNEQFF. The chain is built from TRBV27 and TRBJ2-1; 10 nucleotides align to TRBD1. The CDR3 extends over 13 amino acids. Trimming at V came to 8 bases and at J to 6 bases, leaving 4 bases not matched to a gene. CDR1 MNHEY and CDR2 SMNVEV come from the germline V gene (reference sequence).

The V and J genes are TRBV20-1 and TRBJ2-1, with TRBD1 as a possible D gene (6 bases). V was shortened by 0 bases and J by 6 bases, with 15 bases between the two germline ends. The CDR3 runs 15 residues. The V gene's germline CDR1 is DFQATT and CDR2 SNEGSKA (reference sequence). DNA for the CDR3: TGCAGTGCTAGAGATAGTCGACAGGCGGGCAATGAGCAGTTCTTC. This translates into CSARDSRQAGNEQFF.

This clonotype was recorded only once. The V gene is TRBV7-6, the J gene TRBJ2-5; 10 positions agree with TRBD1. The J call may be faulty, since TRBJ2-7 better matches the DNA end. The germline V gene has CDR1 SGHVS and CDR2 FNYEAQ. The CDR3 contains 14 residues. This CDR3 reads CASSFGQGGSEQYF. The DNA for the CDR3 is TGTGCCAGCAGTTTCGGACAGGGGGGGAGCGAGCAGTACTTC.

Details on this clonotype: An end of the junction does not agree with germline; a read error may underlie this. This CDR3 is CASSFGTGIGNQPQHF. CDR3 coding DNA: TGCGCCAGCAGTTTTGGGACAGGGATTGGCAATCAGCCCCAGCATTTT. The V and J genes are TRBV12-3 or TRBV12-4 and TRBJ1-5; 9 nucleotides match TRBD1. The CDR3 is 16 residues long.

This chain joins TRBV3-1 and TRBJ2-3; D not resolved. This CDR3 is 14 amino acids long. Trimming left V 0 bases short and J 2 bases short, with 6 bases between. The germline gives CDR1 LGHDT, CDR2 YNNKEL (reference sequence). In DNA form, the CDR3 reads TGTGCCAGCAGCCAAGAAGTATACACAGATACGCAGTATTTT. The encoded protein is CASSQEVYTDTQYF.

The gene calls are TRBV7-9 and TRBJ2-1, with no clear D. Germline V CDR1 and CDR2: SEHNR, FQNEAQ (reference sequence). The CDR3 is made up of 13 amino acids. With 5 bases removed from V and 4 bases from J, the gap between germline ends came to 9 bases. CDR3 sequence (DNA): TGTGCCAGCAGCCCCACTCATTACAATGAGCAGTTCTTC. The encoded protein is CASSPTHYNEQFF.

The chain is built from TRBV6-5 and TRBJ2-7; 8 bases are a match to TRBD2. V shed 2 bases and J 5 bases; nucleotides not matched to a gene: 11. In germline, CDR1 is MNHEY, CDR2 SVGAGI. This CDR3 spans 16 amino acids. DNA for the CDR3: TGTGCCAGCAGTTACAGCGGGGGACCCAGGGGTGACGAGCAGTACTTC. Translation gives CASSYSGGPRGDEQYF.

J is TRBJ2-7 and V is TRBV5-1; 8 bases match TRBD1. CDR1 and CDR2 from the germline V gene are SGHRS and YFSETQ. The ends lost 4 bases at V and 4 bases at J; junction bases unmatched: 4. The length of the CDR3 is 13 residues. As DNA, the CDR3 is TGCGCCAGCAGCCCGGGACAGGAGTACGAGCAGTACTTC. Amino acids: CASSPGQEYEQYF.

V usage is TRBV2 and J usage is TRBJ2-3; 7 bases are a match to TRBD2. The junction had 8 bases not matched to a gene; V was cut back by 6 bases and J by 2 bases. The CDR3 is 15 residues long. CDR1 and CDR2 from the germline V gene are SNHLY and FYNNEI. The DNA of the CDR3 is TGTGCCAGCAGGGCCCTAGCGGCGAACACAGATACGCAGTATTTT. This gives the protein CASRALAANTDTQYF.

The gene calls are TRBV12-3 or TRBV12-4 and TRBJ1-4; D may be TRBD1 (5 bases). The ends were cut back, 8 bases at V and 3 bases at J, with 19 bases in the middle. This CDR3 is 16 amino acids long. The CDR3 DNA sequence: TGTGCCAGCTTAAAGGGGCTCGGGAGGGCTAATGAAAAACTGTTTTTT. This sequence encodes CASLKGLGRANEKLFF.

This chain connects TRBV6-6 to TRBJ1-1, with unresolved D. CDR1 is MNHNY and CDR2 is SVGAGI in the germline V gene (reference sequence). V lost 7 bases and J lost 3, with 21 bases in between. The CDR3 length is 16 residues. CDR3 nucleotide sequence: TGTGCCAGCACTACGAGGCGAAACCCGGGTGACACTGAAGCTTTCTTT. Translated, it gives CASTTRRNPGDTEAFF.

The J gene is TRBJ2-5, the V gene TRBV20-1, with no clear D. This CDR3 comprises 15 residues. Germline V gene sequence: CDR1 DFQATT, CDR2 SNEGSKA (reference sequence). The V and J ends lost 1 base and 0 bases respectively, with 12 bases between them. CDR3 bases: TGCAGTGCTAGAGCTAGGGATCCGTACCAAGAGACCCAGTACTTC. Translating it yields CSARARDPYQETQYF.

The V gene is TRBV7-2, the J gene TRBJ2-2; D ambiguous. CDR3 length: 15 residues. The germline CDR1 and CDR2 sequences are SGHTA and FQGNSA. The V and J ends lost 3 bases and 6 bases respectively, with 14 bases between them. The CDR3 protein is CASSLLHRPPGELFF. CDR3 nucleotide sequence: TGTGCCAGCAGCTTGCTTCACCGACCCCCCGGGGAGCTGTTTTTT.

This sequence joins TRBV11-2 and TRBJ2-1; TRBD2 matches 11 bases. Germline V gene data show CDR1 as SGHAT and CDR2 as FQNNGV. The CDR3 runs 16 residues. V lost 3 bases to trimming and J lost 8 bases; unmatched junction nucleotides: 9. CDR3 protein: CASSLDYSGGAHEQFF. Written as DNA, the CDR3 is TGTGCCAGCAGCTTGGATTATAGCGGGGGGGCGCATGAGCAGTTCTTC.

The chain has TRBV12-3 or TRBV12-4 and TRBJ2-7; D gene ambiguous. TRBJ2-5 explains the end of the DNA better; the J call may be wrong. The CDR3 is 11 residues long. The CDR3 loop is CASTIGETQYF. Here the CDR3 DNA reads TGTGCCAGCACCATAGGGGAGACCCAGTACTTC.

The chain employs TRBV7-8 and TRBJ2-1, with TRBD2 matching over 7 bases. The CDR3 totals 15 residues. Germline CDR1 SGHVS, CDR2 FQNEAQ. V lost 3 bases, J lost 7 bases, and 9 bases stayed unmatched. CDR3 coding DNA: TGTGCCAGCAGCTTGCTAGCGGAGTCTGGAAATGAGCAGTTCTTC. Amino acids: CASSLLAESGNEQFF.

This clonotype has a handful of counts. The chain combines TRBV6-2 or TRBV6-3 with TRBJ2-7; no clear D gene. Trimming removed 5 bases at V and 0 bases at J, with 8 bases between. Germline V gene data show CDR1 as MNHEY and CDR2 as SVGEGT. The CDR3 extends over 13 amino acids. The CDR3 DNA reads as TGTGCCAGCAGTCTGCCGACCTCCTACGAGCAGTACTTC. Its translation: CASSLPTSYEQYF.

V gene TRBV29-1 combines with J gene TRBJ2-3, with 11 positions matching TRBD2. V trimming: 3 bases; J trimming: 5 bases; junction bases outside the gene matches: 7. Germline CDR1 SQVTM, CDR2 ANQGSEA. CDR3 size: 15 residues. The DNA of the CDR3 is TGCAGCGTTGACGTAGCGGGAGGGCTAAGAGATACGCAGTATTTT. Residues: CSVDVAGGLRDTQYF.